The rows below give T cell receptor beta chains drawn from one sample of a study of T-cell memory formation after mild COVID-19. TCRdb reprocessed the 5' RACE reads with MiXCR, giving one entry per CDR3 protein. The sample carries roughly 620,000 distinct CDR3 sequences, 15% to 20% recorded once. The sample was PBMCs or a T cell subset sorted from them (not recorded which). These receptors all stem from an adult woman who had mild COVID-19 (a few samples of this study predate the infection). Cell type and time point are not known. Both conserved end residues are part of each CDR3. The D gene is left open where the match is weak. Size tells how often a clone was seen (once, few, many) or the class of an expanded clone, and some rows leave it out.

V: TRBV7-9
J: TRBJ1-5
size: -
D: -
CDR3: CASSLGADRGNQPQHF
DNA: TGTGCCAGCAGCTTAGGAGCCGACCGTGGCAATCAGCCCCAGCATTTT

V: TRBV7-9
J: TRBJ2-3
size: -
D: -
CDR3: CASSPNVDTQYF
DNA: TGTGCCAGCAGTCCGAACGTGGATACGCAGTATTTT

V: TRBV5-5
J: TRBJ2-7
size: few
D: -
CDR3: CASSFLISEQYF
DNA: TGTGCCAGCAGTTTCCTCATTTCGGAGCAGTACTTC

V: TRBV11-2
J: TRBJ2-1
size: -
D: -
CDR3: CASSPIRVARYNEQFF
DNA: TGTGCCAGCAGCCCCATAAGGGTAGCGCGGTACAATGAGCAGTTCTTC

V: TRBV7-3
J: TRBJ1-2
size: few
D: TRBD1
CDR3: CASSLTGQGDGYTF
DNA: TGTGCCAGCAGCTTAACGGGACAGGGGGATGGCTACACCTTC

V: TRBV7-2
J: TRBJ2-7
size: -
D: -
CDR3: CASSPTRLEQYF
DNA: TGTGCCAGCAGCCCAACCCGGCTCGAGCAGTACTTC

V: TRBV29-1
J: TRBJ1-2
size: -
D: -
CDR3: CSVGGARNYGYTF
DNA: TGCAGCGTTGGGGGGGCGAGAAACTATGGCTACACCTTC

V: TRBV20-1
J: TRBJ1-2
size: few
D: -
CDR3: CSAPHGGSYGYTF
DNA: TGCAGTGCTCCCCATGGGGGAAGCTATGGCTACACCTTC

V: TRBV7-9
J: TRBJ2-1
size: few
D: -
CDR3: CASSTAYEQFF
DNA: TGTGCCAGCAGCACAGCATATGAGCAGTTCTTC

V: TRBV20-1
J: TRBJ2-5
size: -
D: -
CDR3: CSARGPRTQETQYF
DNA: TGCAGTGCTAGAGGTCCCCGGACTCAAGAGACCCAGTACTTC

V: TRBV6-6
J: TRBJ2-4
size: -
D: -
CDR3: CASSPLMATAKNIQYF
DNA: TGTGCCAGCAGTCCCCTGATGGCCACCGCCAAAAACATTCAGTACTTC

V: TRBV27
J: TRBJ2-1
size: few
D: -
CDR3: CASRLYNEQFF
DNA: TGTGCCAGCAGGCTCTACAATGAGCAGTTCTTC

V: TRBV2
J: TRBJ1-1
size: -
D: -
CDR3: CASSDLLSNTEAFF
DNA: TGTGCCAGCAGTGATTTGCTCTCGAACACTGAAGCTTTCTTT

V: TRBV12-3/TRBV12-4
J: TRBJ2-7
size: -
D: -
CDR3: CASSPDSSSYEQYF
DNA: TGTGCCAGCAGCCCGGACTCAAGCTCCTACGAGCAGTACTTC

V: TRBV10-3
J: TRBJ2-2
size: -
D: -
CDR3: CAIREGGGELFF
DNA: TGTGCCATCAGGGAAGGAGGCGGGGAGCTGTTTTTT